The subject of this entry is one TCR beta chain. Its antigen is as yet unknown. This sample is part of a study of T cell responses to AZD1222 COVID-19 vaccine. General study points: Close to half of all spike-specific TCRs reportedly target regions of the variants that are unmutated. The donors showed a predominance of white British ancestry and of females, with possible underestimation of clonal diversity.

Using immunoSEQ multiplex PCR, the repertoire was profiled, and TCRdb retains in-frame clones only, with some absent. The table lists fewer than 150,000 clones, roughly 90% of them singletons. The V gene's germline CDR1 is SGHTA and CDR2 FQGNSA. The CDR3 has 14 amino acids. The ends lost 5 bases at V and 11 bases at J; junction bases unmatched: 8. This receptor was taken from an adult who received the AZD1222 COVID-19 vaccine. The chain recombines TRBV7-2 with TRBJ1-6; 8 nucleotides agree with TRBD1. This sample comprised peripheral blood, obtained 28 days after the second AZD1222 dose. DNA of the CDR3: TGTGCCAGCAGCACCGACAGGGGTCGGGCACCCCTCCACTTT. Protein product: CASSTDRGRAPLHF.